This section outlines one TCR beta chain sequence together with its context. This clonotype was counted at least ten times. Its antigen target is currently unknown. No base qualities exist here, and no much larger clone lies one base off it. The method behind the library was UMI-ligation and nested PCR. The beta constant-region primer consisted of an equimolar mixture of two oligonucleotides that together covered TRBC1 and TRBC2. The ligated cDNA went through four rounds of PCR with nested alpha and beta constant-region primers together with the SP2 primer. A single-stranded oligonucleotide bearing the SP2 primer plus a 12-nucleotide UMI was ligated onto the 3' end of the cDNA by T4 RNA ligase 1. Incubation of the ligation reaction lasted about 18-24 hours at 16 degrees C. PCR2 was typically run as a SYBR Green qPCR and stopped at a predetermined threshold to prevent over-amplification. Every purification after the first one was done using Agencourt AMPure XP magnetic beads. Library quantification was done by Qubit, followed by a TapeStation check on which the main peak was expected at around 650 bp. Pooled libraries were sequenced on an Illumina MiSeq using v2 2x251 paired-end kits, and typically roughly 0.85-2.3 million reads were obtained per sample. Each sample was pooled at 4 nM, and roughly 4.5-7% PhiX was included to help cluster recognition. The authors' analysis ran thus. Decombinator assigned V and J genes to Demultiplexor-processed FASTQ reads by tag matching, allowing a single base-pair mismatch. By using UMIs, Collapsinator corrected both sequencing errors and the frequency errors caused by PCR heterogeneity. TCRs were translated and CDR3s were extracted from the conserved cysteine to the FGXG phenylalanine by CDR3Translator, with non-productive sequences being flagged. Repertoires were subsampled to equal numbers of UMI-defined TCRs before Gini, Shannon entropy and inverse Simpson indices were calculated. Power-law fits to clonotype abundance distributions were performed by maximum likelihood within the linear range. Similar UMI counts, unique TCR numbers and clonal distributions were obtained with the pipeline and with MIGEC on one naive CD8 sample. One analysis removed from the naive repertoire any naive TCRs that were also found in any memory subset from the same donor. The repertoires were searched for 5,500 to 8,000 CMV-associated CDR3 sequences that had been compiled from VDJdb and a published dataset. TCRdb passed the public sequencing reads through fastp at Q25 and MiXCR, retaining productive beta sequences. Every entry covers one CDR3 protein and lists the most common genes and DNA from its rows. The V and J calls and clone size come from TCRdb's table, not from the authors' own analysis. For this sample the table gives approximately 140,000 distinct CDR3 sequences, of which about 20% were detected only once. 0.6% to 0.7% of the sample rests with the top ten.

This record comes from a study of naive and memory T cell subsets (dated by TCRdb to about 2017). Context from the whole study: Sorted naive and memory T cell subsets from peripheral blood were analyzed in the study using a UMI-based, open-source pipeline for TCR alpha and beta sequencing. IgG serology results and the functional CMV T cell responses were in complete agreement. RNA was DNase-treated and reverse transcribed with TCR constant-region primers, mostly using SuperScript III.

Study-wide findings and limitations: RNA-based TCR counts may be affected by expression changes linked to T cell activation and differentiation. In both CD4 and CD8 cells, the Gini index increased while Shannon and inverse Simpson diversity decreased from naive through CM, EM and EMRA. After error correction, over 90% of naive TCR sequences appeared only once, giving much steeper abundance distributions than memory subsets. A few larger clonotypes were present in naive repertoires, especially CD8 naive repertoires, and these clonotypes were possibly memory cells re-expressing CD45RA. Single alpha or beta chain sequences, rather than paired alpha/beta receptors, were used to define clonotypes. The repertoire findings for the naive and memory subsets could not be validated against a ground truth, as none was available. The abundance of TCRs followed a power law with an exponent that differed between naive and memory subsets yet stayed consistent across the three individuals.

The CDR3 starts with the cysteine, ends with the phenylalanine, and has 15 residues. The read is trimmed to its CDR3 DNA, 45 bases read in frame from base 1. From the germline V gene, CDR1 is MNHEY and CDR2 is SVGAGI. Germline trimming: 6 bases from V, 4 bases from J; junction bases outside gene matches: 10. Separate amplification of TCR alpha and beta chain libraries was performed from the second PCR step onward. CMV status of each donor was established by measuring IFNgamma production from CD4+ T cells after fresh PBMCs were stimulated overnight with CMV viral lysate. Using Miltenyi beads, CD4 T cells were first positively selected, and CD8 T cells were then positively selected from the CD4-negative fraction. Cells stained for CD3, CD4, CD8, CD45RA, CD27 and a live/dead dye were sorted on a BD Aria II into four subsets by CD45RA and CD27. A few healthy volunteers provided blood, and the blood of each volunteer was split into CD4 and CD8 T cells and then into four differentiation subsets. Approximately 110 ml of peripheral blood was taken from each donor, and PBMC were separated by density-gradient centrifugation on Ficoll-Paque PLUS. Sorted cells were lysed in RLT buffer, and RNA was extracted with a Qiagen RNeasy kit and stored at -80°C.

The sequenced sample consisted of naive CD8+ T cells from blood. This specimen's cell subset or site label, per the study, means: naive T cells, CD45RA high CD27+. This TCR derives from a human donor in good health. The rearranged segments are TRBV6-5 and TRBJ2-3, and 7 junctional nucleotides match TRBD2. The DNA sequence follows: TGTGCCAGCAGCCAAGCACGGAGCGGGGCAGATACGCAGTATTTT. It specifies CASSQARSGADTQYF.